Listed below are T cell receptor beta chains from one sample, sequenced in a study of blood T cell repertoires in COVID-19. The protocol was immunoSEQ multiplex PCR, while the TCRdb copy is restricted to in-frame clones and leaves out a portion. Counted here are tens of thousands of clones, more than 75% occurring once; the ten biggest clones make up around 7.1%. Source material: peripheral blood. These receptors originate from a woman aged 60-70 years with COVID-19, enrolled during active disease. The CDR3 runs from the conserved cysteine through the conserved F or W. The order of the fields is J gene, V gene, CDR3 protein.

TRBJ2-5	TRBV28	CASSSGVVRGGETQYF
TRBJ1-5	TRBV5-6	CASSLEGGSYSNQPQHF
TRBJ1-5	TRBV4-1	CASARLPGTGLSNQPQHF
TRBJ1-3	TRBV11-2	CASSPQASGNTIYF
TRBJ2-5	TRBV28	CASSLTGGQETQYF
TRBJ2-5	TRBV30	CAGGGASLLSQYF
TRBJ2-4	TRBV30	CAWSVVTGGNIQYF
TRBJ1-1	TRBV15	CATSRDFRDTNTEAFF
TRBJ2-7	TRBV28	CASSFPLRDRRSYEQYF
TRBJ2-1	TRBV2	CASTHPTVGAVGEQFF
TRBJ2-5	TRBV25-1	CASSEWGAGQETQYF
TRBJ2-4	TRBV19	CASSPSPGQGAKNIQYF
TRBJ1-1	TRBV5-5	CASSSGPRGWNTEAFF
TRBJ2-7	TRBV7-9	CASSSAYEQYF
TRBJ1-2	TRBV28	CASSSVGVYGYTF
TRBJ2-5	TRBV27	CASSSLAGGPQETQYF
TRBJ2-3	TRBV6-5	CASSYLRLDTDTQYF
TRBJ1-5	TRBV19	CASRPRGGATGQPQHF
TRBJ2-5	TRBV29-1	CSVERGRETQYF
TRBJ1-2	TRBV18	CASSPNGQGVIGYGYTF
TRBJ1-2	TRBV3-1/TRBV3-2	CASSQGAGYGYTF
TRBJ1-6	TRBV19	CASRWGGASYNSPLHF
TRBJ2-2	TRBV3-1/TRBV3-2	CASSKIGLTQRTGELFF
TRBJ1-6	TRBV28	CASSWDRDNSPLHF
TRBJ1-4	TRBV5-4	CASSARGMSNEKLFF
TRBJ1-5	TRBV6-5	CASSTHPRYNQPQHF
TRBJ2-3	TRBV29-1	CIGEAGYTQYF
TRBJ1-1	TRBV4-1	CASSQETGMNTEAFF
TRBJ1-3	TRBV19	CASSRGQGGNTIYF